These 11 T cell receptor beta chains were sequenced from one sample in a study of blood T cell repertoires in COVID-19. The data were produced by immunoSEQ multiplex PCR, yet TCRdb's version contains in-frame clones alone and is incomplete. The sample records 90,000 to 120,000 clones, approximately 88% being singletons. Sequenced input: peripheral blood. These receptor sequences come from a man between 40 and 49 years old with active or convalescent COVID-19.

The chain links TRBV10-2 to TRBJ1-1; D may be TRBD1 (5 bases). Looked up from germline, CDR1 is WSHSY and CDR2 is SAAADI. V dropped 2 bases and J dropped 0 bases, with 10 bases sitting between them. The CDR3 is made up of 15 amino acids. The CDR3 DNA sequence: TGCGCCAGCAGTGAGCTGACAGTACTGAACACTGAAGCTTTCTTT. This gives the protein CASSELTVLNTEAFF.

The CDR3 bases are TGTGCCAGTAGTGCACAGGGTGGTGGAAACACCATATATTTT. It encodes CASSAQGGGNTIYF. J is TRBJ1-3 and V is TRBV19; TRBD1 is a possible D gene (6 bases). Trimming removed 5 bases from V and 3 bases from J, with 11 bases in between. Germline assignment: CDR1 LNHDA and CDR2 SQIVND (reference sequence). CDR3 length: 14 amino acids.

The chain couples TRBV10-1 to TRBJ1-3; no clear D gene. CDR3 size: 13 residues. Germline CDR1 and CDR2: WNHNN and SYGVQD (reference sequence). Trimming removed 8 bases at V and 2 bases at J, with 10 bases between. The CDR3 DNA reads TGCGCCAGCTCTGAAAGCGCTGGAAACACCATATATTTT. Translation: CASSESAGNTIYF.

In DNA form, the CDR3 reads TGTGCCAGCAGCGTAGGGTACGGGACAGACTCTGGAAACACCATATATTTT. It encodes CASSVGYGTDSGNTIYF. This chain connects TRBV9 to TRBJ1-3; 7 bases agree with TRBD1. Germline trimming cut 0 bases from V and 0 bases from J; bases unmatched to any gene: 6. Germline-derived CDR1 and CDR2 are SGDLS and YYNGEE. This CDR3 has 17 residues.

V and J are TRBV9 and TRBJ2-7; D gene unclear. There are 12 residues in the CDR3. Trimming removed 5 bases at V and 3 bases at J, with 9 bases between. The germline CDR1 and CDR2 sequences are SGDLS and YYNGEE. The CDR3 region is CASSASGYEQYF. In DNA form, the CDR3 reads TGTGCCAGCAGTGCGTCGGGCTACGAGCAGTACTTC.

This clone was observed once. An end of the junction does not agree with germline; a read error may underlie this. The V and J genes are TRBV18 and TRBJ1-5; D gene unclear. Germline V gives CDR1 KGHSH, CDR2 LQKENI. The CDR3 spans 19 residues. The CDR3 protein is CASSPRRTTADGGNQPQHF. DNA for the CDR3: TGTGCCAGCTCGCCACGAAGAACTACAGCGGATGGGGGCAATCAGCCCCAGCATTTT.

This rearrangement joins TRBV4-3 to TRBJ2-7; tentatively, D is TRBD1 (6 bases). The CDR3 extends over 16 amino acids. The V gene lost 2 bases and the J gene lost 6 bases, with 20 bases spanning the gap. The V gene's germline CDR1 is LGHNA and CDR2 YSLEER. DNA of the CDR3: TGCGCCAGCAGCCAACACACCGGCCTCCAGGGGAGCGAGCAGTACTTC. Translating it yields CASSQHTGLQGSEQYF.

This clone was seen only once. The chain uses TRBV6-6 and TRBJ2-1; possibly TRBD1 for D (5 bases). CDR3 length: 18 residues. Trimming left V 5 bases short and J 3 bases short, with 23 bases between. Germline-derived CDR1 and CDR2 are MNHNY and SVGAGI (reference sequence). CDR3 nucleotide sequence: TGTGCCAGCAGTCCTCCCCCTGGGCAGGGCAACATCTACAATGAGCAGTTCTTC. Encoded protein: CASSPPPGQGNIYNEQFF.

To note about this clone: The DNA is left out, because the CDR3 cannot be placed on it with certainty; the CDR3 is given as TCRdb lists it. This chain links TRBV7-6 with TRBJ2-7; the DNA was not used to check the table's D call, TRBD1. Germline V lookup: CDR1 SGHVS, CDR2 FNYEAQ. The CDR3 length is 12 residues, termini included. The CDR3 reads CASSFGTGAQDF.

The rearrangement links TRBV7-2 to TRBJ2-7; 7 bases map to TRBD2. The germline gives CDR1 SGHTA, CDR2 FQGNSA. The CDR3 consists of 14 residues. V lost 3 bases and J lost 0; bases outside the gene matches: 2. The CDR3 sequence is CASSLSGASYEQYF. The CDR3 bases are TGTGCCAGCAGCTTGAGCGGGGCCTCCTACGAGCAGTACTTC.

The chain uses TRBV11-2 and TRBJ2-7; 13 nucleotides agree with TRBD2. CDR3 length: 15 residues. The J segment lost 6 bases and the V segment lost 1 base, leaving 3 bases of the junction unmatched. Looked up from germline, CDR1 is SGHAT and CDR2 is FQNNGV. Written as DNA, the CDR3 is TGTGCCAGCAGCTTAGGGGGACTAGCGGGACCCGAGCAGTACTTC. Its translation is CASSLGGLAGPEQYF.